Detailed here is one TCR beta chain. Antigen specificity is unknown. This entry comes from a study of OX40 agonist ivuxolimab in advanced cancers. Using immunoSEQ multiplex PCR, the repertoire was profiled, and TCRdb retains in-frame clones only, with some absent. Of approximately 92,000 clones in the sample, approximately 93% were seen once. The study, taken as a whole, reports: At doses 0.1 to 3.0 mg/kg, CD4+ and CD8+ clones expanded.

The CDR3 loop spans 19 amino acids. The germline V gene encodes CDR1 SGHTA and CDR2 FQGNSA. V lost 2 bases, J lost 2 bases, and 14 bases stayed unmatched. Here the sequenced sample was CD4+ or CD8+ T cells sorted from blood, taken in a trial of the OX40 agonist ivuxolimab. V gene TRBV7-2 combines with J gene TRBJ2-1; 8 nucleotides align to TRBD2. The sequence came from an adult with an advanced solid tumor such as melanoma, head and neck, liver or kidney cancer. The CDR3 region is CASSLPLRGRGVTYNEQFF. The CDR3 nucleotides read TGTGCCAGCAGCTTACCCCTAAGAGGGCGGGGGGTTACCTACAATGAGCAGTTCTTC.